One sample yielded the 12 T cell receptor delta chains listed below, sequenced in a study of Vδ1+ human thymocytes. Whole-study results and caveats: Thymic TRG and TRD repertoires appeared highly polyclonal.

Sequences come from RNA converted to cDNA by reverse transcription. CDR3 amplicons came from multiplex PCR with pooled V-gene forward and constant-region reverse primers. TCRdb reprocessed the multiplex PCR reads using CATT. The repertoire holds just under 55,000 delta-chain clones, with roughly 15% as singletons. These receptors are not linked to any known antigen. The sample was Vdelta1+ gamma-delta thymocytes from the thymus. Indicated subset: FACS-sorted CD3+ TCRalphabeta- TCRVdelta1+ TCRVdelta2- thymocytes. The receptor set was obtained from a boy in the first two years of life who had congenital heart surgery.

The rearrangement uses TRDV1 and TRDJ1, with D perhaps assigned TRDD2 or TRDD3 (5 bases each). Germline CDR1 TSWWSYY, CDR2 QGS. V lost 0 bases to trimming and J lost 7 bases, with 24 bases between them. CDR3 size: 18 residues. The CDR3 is CALGELVPYVGVRGKLIF. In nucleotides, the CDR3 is TGTGCTCTTGGGGAACTCGTACCCTACGTTGGGGTAAGGGGTAAACTCATCTTT.

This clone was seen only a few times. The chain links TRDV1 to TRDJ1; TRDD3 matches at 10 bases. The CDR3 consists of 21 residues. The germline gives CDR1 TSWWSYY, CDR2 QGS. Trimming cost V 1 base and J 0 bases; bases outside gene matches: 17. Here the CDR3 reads CALGEPLRGVLGDDNTDKLIF. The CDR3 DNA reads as TGTGCTCTTGGGGAACCCCTACGAGGAGTACTGGGGGATGATAACACCGATAAACTCATCTTT.

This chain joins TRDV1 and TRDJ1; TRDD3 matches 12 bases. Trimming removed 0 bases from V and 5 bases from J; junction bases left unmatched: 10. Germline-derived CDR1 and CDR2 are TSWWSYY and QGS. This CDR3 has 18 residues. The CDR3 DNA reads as TGTGCTCTTGGGGAACTCGCTCTGGGGGATACGTGTGGTGATAAACTCATCTTT. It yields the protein CALGELALGDTCGDKLIF.

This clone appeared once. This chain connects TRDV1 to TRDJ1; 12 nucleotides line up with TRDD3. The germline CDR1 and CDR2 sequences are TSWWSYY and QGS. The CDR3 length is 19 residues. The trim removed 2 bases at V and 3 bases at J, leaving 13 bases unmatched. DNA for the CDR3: TGTGCTCTTGGGGAATCTCATTCCCACTGGGGGATACAAGCCGATAAACTCATCTTT. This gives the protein CALGESHSHWGIQADKLIF.

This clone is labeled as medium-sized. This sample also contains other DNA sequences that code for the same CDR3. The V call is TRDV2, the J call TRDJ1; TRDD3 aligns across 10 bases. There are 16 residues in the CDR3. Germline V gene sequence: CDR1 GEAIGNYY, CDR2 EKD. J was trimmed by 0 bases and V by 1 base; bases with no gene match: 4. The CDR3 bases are TGTGCCTGTGACACGCTGGGGGATAGGAACACCGATAAACTCATCTTT. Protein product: CACDTLGDRNTDKLIF.

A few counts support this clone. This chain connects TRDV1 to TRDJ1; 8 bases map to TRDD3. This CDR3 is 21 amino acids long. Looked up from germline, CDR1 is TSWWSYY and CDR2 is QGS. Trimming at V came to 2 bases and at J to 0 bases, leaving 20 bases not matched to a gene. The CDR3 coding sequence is TGTGCTCTTGGGGAAGTGAAGGTGGGGGATGCCGAAATCCCCTACACCGATAAACTCATCTTT. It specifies CALGEVKVGDAEIPYTDKLIF.

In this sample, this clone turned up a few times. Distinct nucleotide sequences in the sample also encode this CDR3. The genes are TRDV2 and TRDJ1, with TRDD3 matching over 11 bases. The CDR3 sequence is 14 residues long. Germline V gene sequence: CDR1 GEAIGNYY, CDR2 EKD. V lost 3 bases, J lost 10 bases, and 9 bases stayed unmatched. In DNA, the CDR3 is TGTGCCTGTGACTGGGGGATACGGGGCCAGGGACTCATCTTT. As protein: CACDWGIRGQGLIF.

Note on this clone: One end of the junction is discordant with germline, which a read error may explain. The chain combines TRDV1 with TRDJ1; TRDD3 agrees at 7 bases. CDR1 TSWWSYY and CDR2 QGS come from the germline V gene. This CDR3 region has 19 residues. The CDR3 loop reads CALGEGSQCTGDHTDKPIF. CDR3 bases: TGTGCTCTTGGGGAAGGGTCCCAATGTACTGGGGACCACACCGATAAACCCATCTTT.

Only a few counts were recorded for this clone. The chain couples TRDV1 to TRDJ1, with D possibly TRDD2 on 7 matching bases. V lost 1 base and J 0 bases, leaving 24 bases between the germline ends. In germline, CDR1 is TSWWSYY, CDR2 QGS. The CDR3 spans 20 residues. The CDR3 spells CALGEPVPTPWGGDTDKLIF. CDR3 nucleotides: TGTGCTCTTGGGGAACCAGTTCCTACGCCCTGGGGAGGGGACACCGATAAACTCATCTTT.

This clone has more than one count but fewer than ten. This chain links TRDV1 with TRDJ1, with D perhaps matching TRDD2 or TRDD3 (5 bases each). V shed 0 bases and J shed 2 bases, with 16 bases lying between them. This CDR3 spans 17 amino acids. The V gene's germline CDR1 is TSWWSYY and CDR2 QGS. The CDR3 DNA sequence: TGTGCTCTTGGGGAACTTCCTTCTCACCGGGGGACCGATAAACTCATCTTT. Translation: CALGELPSHRGTDKLIF.

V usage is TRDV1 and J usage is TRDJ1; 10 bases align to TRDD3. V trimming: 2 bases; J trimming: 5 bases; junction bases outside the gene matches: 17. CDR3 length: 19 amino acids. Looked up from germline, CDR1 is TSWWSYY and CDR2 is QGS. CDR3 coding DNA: TGTGCTCTTGGGGAAGGTTCGGGTCTGGGGGATAAATGCTTGGATAAACTCATCTTT. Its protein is CALGEGSGLGDKCLDKLIF.

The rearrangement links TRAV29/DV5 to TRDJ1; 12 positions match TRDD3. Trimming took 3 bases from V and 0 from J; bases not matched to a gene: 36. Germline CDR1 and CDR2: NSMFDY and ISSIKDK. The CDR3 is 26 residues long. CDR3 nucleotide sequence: TGTGCAGCAACCGTCAAAGAAGGCTGGGGGATACGCGTATCCAATAACCCTCACTCGTACACCGATAAACTCATCTTT. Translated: CAATVKEGWGIRVSNNPHSYTDKLIF. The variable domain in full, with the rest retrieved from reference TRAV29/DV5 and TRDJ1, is DQQVKQNSPSLSVQEGRISILNCDYTNSMFDYFLWYKKYPAEGPTFLISISSIKDKNEDGRFTVFLNKSAKHLSLHIVPSQPGDSAVYFCAATVKEGWGIRVSNNPHSYTDKLIFGKGTRVTVEP.